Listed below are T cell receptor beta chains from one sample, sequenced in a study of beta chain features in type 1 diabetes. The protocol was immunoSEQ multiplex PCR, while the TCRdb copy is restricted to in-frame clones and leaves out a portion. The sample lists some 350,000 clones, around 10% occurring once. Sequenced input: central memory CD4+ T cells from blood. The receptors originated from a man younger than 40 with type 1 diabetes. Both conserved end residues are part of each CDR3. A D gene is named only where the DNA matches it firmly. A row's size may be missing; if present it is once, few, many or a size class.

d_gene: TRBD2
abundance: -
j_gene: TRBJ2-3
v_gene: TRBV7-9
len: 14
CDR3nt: TGTGCCAGCACGGGGCGAATCGGGGGGGATACGCAGTATTTT
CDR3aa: CASTGRIGGDTQYF

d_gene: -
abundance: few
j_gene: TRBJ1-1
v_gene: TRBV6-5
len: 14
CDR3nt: TGTGCCAGCAGTTACACTCAGGGTAACACTGAAGCTTTCTTT
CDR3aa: CASSYTQGNTEAFF

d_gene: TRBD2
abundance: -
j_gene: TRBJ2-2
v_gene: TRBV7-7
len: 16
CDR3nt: TGTGCCAGCAGCTTAATAGCGGGAGGGCCGACCGGGGAGCTGTTTTTT
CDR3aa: CASSLIAGGPTGELFF

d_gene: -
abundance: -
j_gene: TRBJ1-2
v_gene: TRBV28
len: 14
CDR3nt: TGTGCCAGCAGGGAGGGCTCGGACCGGAGGGGCTACACCTTC
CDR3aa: CASREGSDRRGYTF

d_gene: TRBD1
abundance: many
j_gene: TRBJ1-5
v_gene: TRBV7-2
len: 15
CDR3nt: TGTGCCAGCAGCCAAGGGACAGGGAGGAATCAGCCCCAGCATTTT
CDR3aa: CASSQGTGRNQPQHF

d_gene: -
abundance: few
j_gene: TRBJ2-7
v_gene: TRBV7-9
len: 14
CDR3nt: TGTGCCAGCAGCTTAGGGCAGAACTCCTACGAGCAGTACTTC
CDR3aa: CASSLGQNSYEQYF

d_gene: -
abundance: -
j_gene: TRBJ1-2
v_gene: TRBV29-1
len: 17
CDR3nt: TGCAGCGTTGACGATACTGGATCCTACTCCACTGGAAATGGCTACACCTTC
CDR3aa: CSVDDTGSYSTGNGYTF

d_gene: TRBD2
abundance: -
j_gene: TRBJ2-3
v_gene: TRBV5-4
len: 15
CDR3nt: TGTGCCAGCAGCTTGGCTAGCGGACTCACAGATACGCAGTATTTT
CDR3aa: CASSLASGLTDTQYF

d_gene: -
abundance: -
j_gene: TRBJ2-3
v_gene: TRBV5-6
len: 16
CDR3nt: TGCGCCAGCAGCTTTAATGGGGAGGCGGGAATGTATACGCAGTATTTT
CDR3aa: CASSFNGEAGMYTQYF

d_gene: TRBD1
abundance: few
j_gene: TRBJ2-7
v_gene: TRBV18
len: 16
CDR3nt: TGTGCCAGCTCACCCGGGGTATGGACAGGGCTGTACGAGCAGTACTTC
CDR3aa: CASSPGVWTGLYEQYF

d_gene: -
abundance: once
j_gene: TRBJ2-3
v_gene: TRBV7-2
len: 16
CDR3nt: TGTGCCAGCAGCCCGCTGGGCGGAAAGAGCGCAGATACGCAGTATTTT
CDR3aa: CASSPLGGKSADTQYF

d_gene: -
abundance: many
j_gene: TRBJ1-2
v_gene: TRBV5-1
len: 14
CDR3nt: TGCGCCAGCAGCTTGGGAGTGGACTCCTATGGCTACACCTTC
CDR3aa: CASSLGVDSYGYTF

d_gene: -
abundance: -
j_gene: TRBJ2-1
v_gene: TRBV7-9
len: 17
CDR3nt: TGTGCCAGCAGCTTAGGTCTTAGGGGGAGGAGCGTCAATGAGCAGTTCTTC
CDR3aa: CASSLGLRGRSVNEQFF

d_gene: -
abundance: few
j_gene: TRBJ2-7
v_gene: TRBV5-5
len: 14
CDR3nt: TGTGCCAGCAGCTTGGCGGCGGCCACCTACGAGCAGTACTTC
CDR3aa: CASSLAAATYEQYF

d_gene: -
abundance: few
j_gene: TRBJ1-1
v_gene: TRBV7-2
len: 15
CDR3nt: TGTGCCAGCAGCTTAGTGGGGGCGAGGGGCGCTGAAGCTTTCTTT
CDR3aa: CASSLVGARGAEAFF

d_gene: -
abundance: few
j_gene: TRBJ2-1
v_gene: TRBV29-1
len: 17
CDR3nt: TGCAGCGTTGAAGATCGGGGGAGAACGAGCTCCTACAATGAGCAGTTCTTC
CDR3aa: CSVEDRGRTSSYNEQFF

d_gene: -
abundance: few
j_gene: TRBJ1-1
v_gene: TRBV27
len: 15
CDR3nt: TGTGCCAGCAGTTTATGGGCAGGGGCGAACACTGAAGCTTTCTTT
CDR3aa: CASSLWAGANTEAFF

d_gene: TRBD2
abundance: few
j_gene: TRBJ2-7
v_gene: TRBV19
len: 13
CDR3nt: TGTGCCAGTAAATCGGGAGGTGCCTACGAGCAGTACTTC
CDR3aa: CASKSGGAYEQYF

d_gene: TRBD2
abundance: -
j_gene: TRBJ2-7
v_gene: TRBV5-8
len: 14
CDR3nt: TGTGCCAGCAGCACACTAGCGGGAGGCTACGAGCAGTACTTC
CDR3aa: CASSTLAGGYEQYF

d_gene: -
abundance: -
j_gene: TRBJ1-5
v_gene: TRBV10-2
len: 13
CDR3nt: TGCGCCAGCAGTGAGTTTACCGCCGGGGCCCAGCATTTT
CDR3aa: CASSEFTAGAQHF

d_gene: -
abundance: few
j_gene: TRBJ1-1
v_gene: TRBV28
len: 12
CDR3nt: TGTGCCAGCAGGACCACGAACACTGAAGCTTTCTTT
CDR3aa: CASRTTNTEAFF

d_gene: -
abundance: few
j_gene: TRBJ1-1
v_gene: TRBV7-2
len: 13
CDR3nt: TGTGCCAGCAGGCCGACAGGGAACACTGAAGCTTTCTTT
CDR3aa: CASRPTGNTEAFF

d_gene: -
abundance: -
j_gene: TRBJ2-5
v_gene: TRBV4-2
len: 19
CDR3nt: TGTGCCAGCAGCCAAGTTAGTTCCTCGGCTTTTCGACTAGGAGAGACCCAGTACTTC
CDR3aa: CASSQVSSSAFRLGETQYF

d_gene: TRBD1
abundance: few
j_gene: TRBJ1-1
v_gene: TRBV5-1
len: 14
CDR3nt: TGCGCCAGCAGGACAGGGACCTTTACCGCTGAAGCTTTCTTT
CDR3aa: CASRTGTFTAEAFF

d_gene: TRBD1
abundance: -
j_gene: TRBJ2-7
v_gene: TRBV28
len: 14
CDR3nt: TGTGCCAGCACCCTAACAGGGGTTCTCTACGAGCAGTACTTC
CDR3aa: CASTLTGVLYEQYF

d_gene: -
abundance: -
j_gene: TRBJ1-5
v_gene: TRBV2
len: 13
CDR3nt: TGTGCCAGCGGACCGGGGGGGAATCAGCCCCAGCATTTT
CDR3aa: CASGPGGNQPQHF

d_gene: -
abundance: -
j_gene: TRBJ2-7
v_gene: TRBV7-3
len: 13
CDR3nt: TGTGCCAGCAGCTTAAGTGGGGGCTACGAGCAGTACTTC
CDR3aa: CASSLSGGYEQYF

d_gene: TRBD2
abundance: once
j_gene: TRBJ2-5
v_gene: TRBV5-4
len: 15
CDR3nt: TGTGCCAGCAGCGTTAGCGGGAGGGGACAAGAGACCCAGTACTTC
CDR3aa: CASSVSGRGQETQYF

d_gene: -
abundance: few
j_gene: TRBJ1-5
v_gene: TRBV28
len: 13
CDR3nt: TGTGCCAGCGGGGGCCAGAGGCTCCAGCCCCAGCATTTT
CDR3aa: CASGGQRLQPQHF

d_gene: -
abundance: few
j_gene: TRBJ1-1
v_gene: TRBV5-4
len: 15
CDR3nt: TGTGCCAGCAGCGGGGTCGGCCAAATGAACACTGAAGCTTTCTTT
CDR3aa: CASSGVGQMNTEAFF

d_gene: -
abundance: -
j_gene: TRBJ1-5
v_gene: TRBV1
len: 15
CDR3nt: TGCACCAGCAGCCGGGGACAGGGGGCGAAGCAGCCCCAGCATTTT
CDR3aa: CTSSRGQGAKQPQHF

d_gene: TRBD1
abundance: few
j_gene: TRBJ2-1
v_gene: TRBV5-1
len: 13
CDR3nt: TGCGCCAGCAGCTGGACAGGGTACAATGAGCAGTTCTTC
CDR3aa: CASSWTGYNEQFF

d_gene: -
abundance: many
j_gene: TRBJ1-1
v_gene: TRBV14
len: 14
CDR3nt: TGTGCCAGCAGCCAAGAAGCCCTGAACACTGAAGCTTTCTTT
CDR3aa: CASSQEALNTEAFF

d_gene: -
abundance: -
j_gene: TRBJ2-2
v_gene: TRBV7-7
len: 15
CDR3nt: TGTGCCAGCAGCTTAATGGCAGGGACTCCCGGGGAGCTGTTTTTT
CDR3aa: CASSLMAGTPGELFF

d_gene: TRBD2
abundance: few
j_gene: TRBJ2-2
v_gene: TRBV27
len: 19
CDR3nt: TGTGCCAGCAGTCCGCGGACTAGCGGGGCTATACCGAACACCGGGGAGCTGTTTTTT
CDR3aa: CASSPRTSGAIPNTGELFF

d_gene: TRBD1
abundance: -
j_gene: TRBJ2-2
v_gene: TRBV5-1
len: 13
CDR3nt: TGCGCCAGCAGCACGGGACAGACCGGGGAGCTGTTTTTT
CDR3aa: CASSTGQTGELFF

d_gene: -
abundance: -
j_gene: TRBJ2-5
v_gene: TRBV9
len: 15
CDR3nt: TGTGCCAGCAGCGTAGATAGTTGGGGACAAGAGACCCAGTACTTC
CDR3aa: CASSVDSWGQETQYF

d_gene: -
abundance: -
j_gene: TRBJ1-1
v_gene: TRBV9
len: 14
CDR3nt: TGTGCCAGCCAGAGGGGCGGATACGACACTGAAGCTTTCTTT
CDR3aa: CASQRGGYDTEAFF

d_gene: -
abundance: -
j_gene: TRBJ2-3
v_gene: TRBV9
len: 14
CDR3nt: TGTGCCAGCAGCCCAATGGACTGGCCAGATACGCAGTATTTT
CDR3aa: CASSPMDWPDTQYF

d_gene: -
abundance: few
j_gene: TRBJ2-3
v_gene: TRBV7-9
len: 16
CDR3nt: TGTGCCAGCAGCTTAGGCCGTTTAGGTAGCGCAGATACGCAGTATTTT
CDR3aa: CASSLGRLGSADTQYF

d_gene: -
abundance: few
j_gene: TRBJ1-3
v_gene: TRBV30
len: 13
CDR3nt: TGTGCCTGGAGTAGGGGTACTGGAAACACCATATATTTT
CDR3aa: CAWSRGTGNTIYF

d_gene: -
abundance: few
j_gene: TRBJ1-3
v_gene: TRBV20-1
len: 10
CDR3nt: TGCAGTGCTTTAGGAAACACCATATATTTT
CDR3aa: CSALGNTIYF

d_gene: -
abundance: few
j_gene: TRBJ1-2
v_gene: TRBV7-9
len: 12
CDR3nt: TGTGCCAGCAGACAGGAAAACTATGGCTACACCTTC
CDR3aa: CASRQENYGYTF